This T cell receptor (beta chain) was retrieved from a study of blood T cells in healthy people across ages. Study conclusions and caveats: Observed TCR beta diversity per million T cells went down as age went up. This fall followed a roughly linear course with age. Unsorted PBMCs blocked a conclusive comparison of naive and antigen-experienced cells.

Germline V gene lookup returns CDR1 SGHRS and CDR2 YFSETQ. The length of the CDR3 is 15 residues. Unmatched junction bases numbered 8, after V lost 2 bases and J lost 7 bases. This clonotype occurred a few times. Its specificity is unknown. A J-beta primer mix and a sample-barcoded 5' primer were used in a second PCR of about 7 to 12 cycles. MiXCR, applied by TCRdb to the 5' RACE reads, yields one record per CDR3 protein. The sample has approximately 800,000 distinct CDR3 sequences, less than 70% seen once. The amount of total RNA extracted per sample was at least 5 micrograms. This chain joins TRBV5-1 and TRBJ2-1; 8 bases fit TRBD1. This receptor was obtained from an older man in good health. Sequenced sample: blood. The CDR3 DNA reads as TGCGCCAGCAGCTTTGGTACCAGGGGGCAAAATGAGCAGTTCTTC. Protein: CASSFGTRGQNEQFF.